The entry that follows covers one T cell receptor (beta chain) sequence. What it binds is not known. The data were obtained in a study of cytomegalovirus exposure and HLA in healthy donors. Broader study findings: Donor immune exposure was known only as CMV serostatus.

V lost 4 bases and J lost 10, with 20 bases in between. CDR3 size: 15 residues. Germline V gene lookup returns CDR1 KGHSH and CDR2 LQKENI. The primer mix had 60 Vbeta and 13 Jbeta primers. This table comes from immunoSEQ multiplex PCR, and its TCRdb copy is limited to in-frame clones, with some not included. The repertoire includes about 83,000 clones, roughly four fifths of them detected once, and around 1.9% sits in the top ten. The sequence was obtained from a woman in her 30s in good health and CMV-seronegative. The chain is built from TRBV18 and TRBJ2-1; a weak D match, TRBD2 (5 bases). The source material was PBMCs. CDR3 nucleotides: TGTGCCAGCTCACGGTTTCAAGCGGCCGAAGGGGAGCAGTTCTTC. Amino acids: CASSRFQAAEGEQFF. Full variable domain (missing parts from reference TRBV18 and TRBJ2-1): NAGVMQNPRHLVRRRGQEARLRCSPMKGHSHVYWYRQLPEEGLKFMVYLQKENIIDESGMPKERFSAEFPKEGPSILRIQQVVRGDSAAYFCASSRFQAAEGEQFFGPGTRLTVL.